These 26 T cell receptor beta chains share one sample of origin, sequenced in a study of shared clonotypes between healthy human individuals. Cells designated naive CD8 were CD45RO-negative and were positively selected for CCR7, with terminally differentiated effector memory CD45RA+ cells excluded. The assay was immunoSEQ multiplex PCR, and TCRdb's table has in-frame clones only and misses some. The table shows about 2.1 million clones, with approximately 94% occurring only once. The sequenced material came from naive CD8+ T cells from PBMCs. The receptors originated from a man between 18 and 29 years old in good health. Some clones in this sample may be carry-over from other donors' samples.

Points on this clone: Other DNA sequences in this specimen translate into the identical CDR3. CDR3 DNA: TGTGCCAGTAGTGCTTCTTGGGGTTACGAGCAGTACTTC. Translation gives CASSASWGYEQYF. The gene calls are TRBV19 and TRBJ2-7; D is unresolved. Germline V gene sequence: CDR1 LNHDA, CDR2 SQIVND (reference sequence). CDR3 length: 13 residues. The V end lost 5 bases, the J end lost 4 bases, and 12 bases lay between the germline ends. Looking up the rest from reference TRBV19 and TRBJ2-7 gives the full variable domain: DGGITQSPKYLFRKEGQNVTLSCEQNLNHDAMYWYRQDPGQGLRLIYYSQIVNDFQKGDIAEGYSVSREKKESFPLTVTSAQKNPTAFYLCASSASWGYEQYFGPGTRLTVT.

The rearrangement joins TRBV7-9 to TRBJ1-5, with no clear D. This CDR3 comprises 14 residues. Trimming cost V 0 bases and J 6 bases, with 9 bases left between them. Looked up from germline, CDR1 is SEHNR and CDR2 is FQNEAQ (reference sequence). DNA of the CDR3: TGTGCCAGCAGCTTAGCTGACGGGATTCAGCCCCAGCATTTT. Residues: CASSLADGIQPQHF.

The chain is built from TRBV10-3 and TRBJ1-1; maybe TRBD1 (5 bases). V was cut by 0 bases and J by 6 bases, with 8 bases left in between. This CDR3 has 13 amino acids. From germline, CDR1 is ENHRY and CDR2 SYGVKD. CDR3 DNA: TGTGCCATCAGTGAGTCACGGGGACCTGAAGCTTTCTTT. It yields the protein CAISESRGPEAFF.

Points on this clone: Other DNA sequences within the sample encode an identical CDR3. In DNA, the CDR3 is TGTGCCAGCAGCCCTACGCGGGGGTCCTACGAGCAGTACTTC. Protein: CASSPTRGSYEQYF. The chain employs TRBV7-3 and TRBJ2-7; TRBD2 aligns across 7 bases. This CDR3 is 14 amino acids long. Losses at the gene ends were 5 bases for V and 1 base for J; bases not matched to a gene: 5. CDR1 SGHTA and CDR2 FQGTGA come from the germline V gene.

This chain uses TRBV29-1 with TRBJ2-3; D remains unclear. CDR3 length: 14 amino acids. Germline CDR1 reads SQVTM; CDR2 reads ANQGSEA. The germline V and J ends were trimmed by 0 bases and 2 bases, with 9 bases remaining between them. The chain's CDR3 is CSVEDQAATDTQYF. CDR3 DNA: TGCAGCGTTGAAGATCAAGCAGCCACAGATACGCAGTATTTT.

The V call is TRBV7-6, the J call TRBJ2-7; 8 nucleotides match TRBD1. This CDR3 has 13 amino acids. CDR1 SGHVS and CDR2 FNYEAQ come from the germline V gene. V dropped 5 bases and J dropped 5; count of bases not matched to a gene: 5. The CDR3 DNA reads as TGTGCCAGCAGCAACAGACAGGGGAACGAGCAGTACTTC. Protein product: CASSNRQGNEQYF.

CDR3 bases: TGTGCCAGTTCCGAATCTAGTTCCTACGAGCAGTACTTC. It encodes CASSESSSYEQYF. The rearrangement links TRBV19 to TRBJ2-7; D unclear. The CDR3 spans 13 residues. Trimming took 8 bases from V and 1 from J, leaving 12 bases between them. The germline V gene has CDR1 LNHDA and CDR2 SQIVND (reference sequence).

With respect to this clone: Other nucleotide sequences in the sample specify the same CDR3. The chain has TRBV29-1 and TRBJ2-1, with 12 bases lining up with TRBD2. From germline, CDR1 is SQVTM and CDR2 ANQGSEA. The V and J ends lost 5 bases and 2 bases, in that order; junction bases with no gene match: 1. The CDR3 has 14 amino acids. The CDR3 here is CSVLAGGPYNEQFF. The CDR3 nucleotides are TGCAGCGTTCTAGCGGGAGGGCCCTACAATGAGCAGTTCTTC.

The V and J genes are TRBV6-1 and TRBJ1-2; D gene ambiguous. The CDR3 has 15 residues. The germline V gene encodes CDR1 MNHNS and CDR2 SASEGT. Trimming pared 2 bases from V and 5 bases from J, leaving 15 bases between. The CDR3 spells CASSEWATPIYGYTF. The DNA for the CDR3 is TGTGCCAGCAGTGAATGGGCAACACCCATATATGGCTACACCTTC.

V gene TRBV27 combines with J gene TRBJ2-1; possibly TRBD1 or TRBD2 for D (5 bases each). Trimming removed 5 bases at V and 3 bases at J, with 20 bases between. This CDR3 spans 17 amino acids. The V gene's germline CDR1 is MNHEY and CDR2 SMNVEV (reference sequence). The CDR3 region has the DNA TGTGCCAGCAGTACCGACGCCGGGACCAGAGTCTACAATGAGCAGTTCTTC. This encodes CASSTDAGTRVYNEQFF.

Of note for this clone: The sample carries other DNA sequences with the same CDR3. The gene calls are TRBV6-5 and TRBJ2-1; 7 bases fit TRBD2. Germline lookup yields CDR1 MNHEY and CDR2 SVGAGI. J was trimmed by 9 bases and V by 2 bases; bases with no gene match: 4. The CDR3 is made up of 13 amino acids. The CDR3 loop reads CASSYRGSGEQFF. The CDR3 coding sequence is TGTGCCAGCAGTTACCGCGGGAGCGGTGAGCAGTTCTTC.

This rearrangement joins TRBV7-8 to TRBJ1-1; possible D gene TRBD1, 5 bases. V was trimmed by 9 bases and J by 1 base, leaving 12 bases between them. This CDR3 has 13 amino acids. CDR1 is SGHVS and CDR2 is FQNEAQ in the germline V gene. The CDR3 here is CASDRGGNTEAFF. CDR3 bases: TGTGCCAGTGACCGGGGGGGGAACACTGAAGCTTTCTTT.

The rearrangement links TRBV14 to TRBJ2-7; 7 bases line up with TRBD2. The germline V gene encodes CDR1 SGHDN and CDR2 FVKESK. Trimming took 5 bases from V and 2 from J; bases not matched to a gene: 12. The CDR3 consists of 16 residues. The CDR3 spells CASSSRDGGFPYEQYF. CDR3 bases: TGTGCCAGCAGCTCACGGGACGGGGGGTTCCCCTACGAGCAGTACTTC.

The chain carries TRBV25-1 and TRBJ2-2, with a possible D match to TRBD1 (7 bases). Germline lookup yields CDR1 MGHDK and CDR2 SYGVNS. The CDR3 is 16 amino acids. Trimming removed 3 bases from V and 3 bases from J, with 14 bases in between. The CDR3 nucleotides read TGTGCCAGCAGTGATCCCGCGGGACAGCACACCGGGGAGCTGTTTTTT. This encodes CASSDPAGQHTGELFF.

This clone occurred once. The CDR3, as DNA: TGTGCCAGCAGCTACGGACTAGTAGATACGCAGTATTTT. Protein product: CASSYGLVDTQYF. J is TRBJ2-3 and V is TRBV5-5; 7 nucleotides match TRBD2. Germline V gene lookup returns CDR1 SGHKS and CDR2 YYEKEE (reference sequence). After removal of 3 bases from V and 5 bases from J, the junction contained 3 bases not matched to a gene. This CDR3 spans 13 amino acids. The variable domain in full, with the rest retrieved from reference TRBV5-5 and TRBJ2-3, is DAGVTQSPTHLIKTRGQQVTLRCSPISGHKSVSWYQQVLGQGPQFIFQYYEKEERGRGNFPDRFSARQFPNYSSELNVNALLLGDSALYLCASSYGLVDTQYFGPGTRLTVL.

The chain uses TRBV19 and TRBJ2-7; D might be TRBD2 (5 bases). There are 13 residues in the CDR3. The germline V and J ends were trimmed by 5 bases and 4 bases, with 12 bases remaining between them. Per the germline V gene, CDR1 is LNHDA and CDR2 is SQIVND (reference sequence). The CDR3 coding sequence is TGTGCCAGTAGTCCCCATGAGGGTTACGAGCAGTACTTC. Encoded protein: CASSPHEGYEQYF.

The chain has TRBV11-2 and TRBJ2-5; TRBD2 might be the D (7 bases). In germline, CDR1 is SGHAT, CDR2 FQNNGV. The ends were cut back, 1 base at V and 3 bases at J, with 15 bases in the middle. CDR3 size: 16 residues. CDR3 loop: CASSLAWGGREETQYF. CDR3 DNA sequence: TGTGCCAGCAGCTTAGCCTGGGGGGGGCGGGAAGAGACCCAGTACTTC.

As concerns this clone: Other DNA sequences in the same sample also yield this CDR3. The chain links TRBV7-9 to TRBJ2-7, with D uncertain. V gave up 4 bases and J gave up 3 bases, with 7 bases separating them. This CDR3 region has 12 residues. The germline gives CDR1 SEHNR, CDR2 FQNEAQ (reference sequence). Here the CDR3 DNA reads TGTGCCAGCAGCTCGACGGGCTACGAGCAGTACTTC. This encodes CASSSTGYEQYF.

The chain links TRBV25-1 to TRBJ2-7; D remains unclear. V shed 1 base and J shed 0 bases, with 7 bases lying between them. Germline values: CDR1 MGHDK, CDR2 SYGVNS. This CDR3 spans 14 amino acids. The DNA for the CDR3 is TGTGCCAGCAGTGAATTGGCTAGCTCCTACGAGCAGTACTTC. It is translated as CASSELASSYEQYF.

This chain joins TRBV21-1 and TRBJ1-3; TRBD1 is the table's D call and was not checked against the DNA. TRBV21-1 is shown as a pseudogene. This CDR3 has 18 residues. CDR3 residues: CASSNTGRGGWSGNTIYF. The CDR3 DNA is TGTGCCAGCAGCAACACGGGCAGGGGCGGTTGGTCTGGAAACACCATATATTTT.

The gene calls are TRBV28 and TRBJ1-5; D is unresolved. The V gene lost 7 bases and the J gene lost 3 bases, with 19 bases spanning the gap. Germline CDR1 and CDR2: MDHEN and SYDVKM. The CDR3 runs to 16 residues. The CDR3 DNA reads TGTGCCAGCACCCCCGACCGGAGGAATATCAATCAGCCCCAGCATTTT. Protein sequence: CASTPDRRNINQPQHF.

The rearrangement links TRBV27 to TRBJ2-7; 8 positions match TRBD1. The CDR3 covers 14 residues. V gave up 4 bases and J gave up 5 bases; unmatched junction bases: 7. The germline CDR1 and CDR2 sequences are MNHEY and SMNVEV (reference sequence). The CDR3 nucleotides read TGTGCCAGCAGTTATAGTCAGGGGGCGAACGAGCAGTACTTC. Encoded protein: CASSYSQGANEQYF.

V gene TRBV27 combines with J gene TRBJ2-5, with TRBD2 matching over 7 bases. V lost 10 bases, J lost 0 bases, and 11 bases stayed unmatched. Germline V gene data show CDR1 as MNHEY and CDR2 as SMNVEV (reference sequence). The CDR3 length is 15 residues. Here the CDR3 reads CATKVLAADQETQYF. CDR3 nucleotide sequence: TGTGCCACCAAAGTTCTAGCGGCCGACCAAGAGACCCAGTACTTC.

The chain uses TRBV7-9 and TRBJ2-1; D not resolved. The CDR3 is 14 residues long. Trimming stripped 5 bases from V and 3 bases from J, with 11 bases between. Germline CDR1 and CDR2: SEHNR and FQNEAQ (reference sequence). For the CDR3, the DNA is TGTGCCAGCAGCCCGGTCGAGAGCTACAATGAGCAGTTCTTC. As protein: CASSPVESYNEQFF.

The sample holds a few counts of this clone. V gene TRBV27 combines with J gene TRBJ1-2, with unresolved D. Germline V lookup: CDR1 MNHEY, CDR2 SMNVEV (reference sequence). This CDR3 comprises 15 residues. V was shortened by 5 bases and J by 4 bases, with 17 bases between the two germline ends. The CDR3 here is CASSAQDGSPYGYTF. The CDR3 region has the DNA TGTGCCAGCAGTGCTCAGGATGGCTCCCCCTATGGCTACACCTTC.

This chain joins TRBV6-5 and TRBJ1-1, with D possibly matching TRBD1 (5 bases). The ends were cut back, 3 bases at V and 1 base at J, with 9 bases in the middle. CDR1 and CDR2 from the germline V gene are MNHEY and SVGAGI. This CDR3 comprises 14 residues. In DNA form, the CDR3 reads TGTGCCAGCAGTTATGTCCAGGGGAACACTGAAGCTTTCTTT. Amino acids: CASSYVQGNTEAFF.